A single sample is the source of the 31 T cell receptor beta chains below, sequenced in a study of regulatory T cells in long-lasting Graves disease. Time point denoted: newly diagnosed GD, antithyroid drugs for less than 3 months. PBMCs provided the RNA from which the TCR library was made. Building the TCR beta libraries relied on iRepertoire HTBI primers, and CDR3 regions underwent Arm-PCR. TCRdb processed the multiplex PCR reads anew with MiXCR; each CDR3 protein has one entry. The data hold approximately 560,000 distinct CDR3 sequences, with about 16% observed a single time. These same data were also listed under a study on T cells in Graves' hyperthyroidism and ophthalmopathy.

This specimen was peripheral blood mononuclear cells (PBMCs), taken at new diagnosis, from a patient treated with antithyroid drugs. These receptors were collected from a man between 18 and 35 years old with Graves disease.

The CDR3, as DNA: TGTGCCAGCAGCCTGACGGGCAGCTCCTACGAGCAGTTCTTC. Its protein product is CASSLTGSSYEQFF. The V call is TRBV27, the J call TRBJ2-1; no clear D. Germline assignment: CDR1 MNHEY and CDR2 SMNVEV (reference sequence). V dropped 6 bases and J dropped 10 bases, with 19 bases sitting between them. The CDR3 is 14 amino acids.

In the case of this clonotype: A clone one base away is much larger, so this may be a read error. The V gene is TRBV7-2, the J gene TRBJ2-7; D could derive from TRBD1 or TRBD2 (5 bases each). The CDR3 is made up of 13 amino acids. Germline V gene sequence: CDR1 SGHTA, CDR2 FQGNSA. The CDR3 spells CVSSRDGTYEQYF. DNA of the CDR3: TGTGTCAGCAGCCGGGACGGCACCTACGAGCAGTACTTC.

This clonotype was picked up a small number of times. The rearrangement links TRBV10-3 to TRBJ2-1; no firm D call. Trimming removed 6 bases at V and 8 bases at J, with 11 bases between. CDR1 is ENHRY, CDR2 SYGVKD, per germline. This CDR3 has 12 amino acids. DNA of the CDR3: TGTGCCATCAGCCGACCGGACGATGAGCAGTTCTTC. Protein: CAISRPDDEQFF.

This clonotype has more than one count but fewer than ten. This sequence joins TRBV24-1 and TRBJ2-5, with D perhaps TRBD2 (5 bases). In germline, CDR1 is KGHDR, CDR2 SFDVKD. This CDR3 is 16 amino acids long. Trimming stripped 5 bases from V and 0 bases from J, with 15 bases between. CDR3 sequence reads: CATSGGSSGNQETQYF. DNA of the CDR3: TGTGCCACCAGTGGAGGTAGCAGCGGTAACCAAGAGACCCAGTACTTC.

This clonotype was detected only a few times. As DNA, the CDR3 is TGTGCCAGCAGCGCCACGGGCTCATTGACCTACGAGCAGTACTTC. Its protein product is CASSATGSLTYEQYF. This rearrangement joins TRBV9 to TRBJ2-7; D remains ambiguous. This CDR3 spans 15 amino acids. Germline CDR1 and CDR2: SGDLS and YYNGEE. V lost 3 bases, J lost 2 bases, and 15 bases lay in between.

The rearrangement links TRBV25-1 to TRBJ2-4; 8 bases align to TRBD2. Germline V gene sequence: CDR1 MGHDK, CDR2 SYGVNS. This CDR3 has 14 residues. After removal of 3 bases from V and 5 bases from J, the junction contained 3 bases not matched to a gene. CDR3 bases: TGTGCCAGCAGTGACGGGAGGGCCGAAAACATTCAGTACTTC. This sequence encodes CASSDGRAENIQYF.

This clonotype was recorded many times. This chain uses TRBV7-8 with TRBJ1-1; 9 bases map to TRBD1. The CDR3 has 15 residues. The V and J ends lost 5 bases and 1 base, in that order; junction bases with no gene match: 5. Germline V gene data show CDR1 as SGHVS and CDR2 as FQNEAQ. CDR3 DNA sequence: TGTGCCAGCAGCCCCTCGGGACAGGGGAACACTGAAGCTTTCTTT. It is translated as CASSPSGQGNTEAFF.

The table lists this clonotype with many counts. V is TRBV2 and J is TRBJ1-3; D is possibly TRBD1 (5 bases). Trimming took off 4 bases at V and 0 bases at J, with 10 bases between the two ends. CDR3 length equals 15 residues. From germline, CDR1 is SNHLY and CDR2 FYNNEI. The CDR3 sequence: CASSVSDSSGNTIYF. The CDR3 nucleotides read TGTGCCAGCAGTGTGAGTGACAGCTCTGGAAACACCATATATTTT.

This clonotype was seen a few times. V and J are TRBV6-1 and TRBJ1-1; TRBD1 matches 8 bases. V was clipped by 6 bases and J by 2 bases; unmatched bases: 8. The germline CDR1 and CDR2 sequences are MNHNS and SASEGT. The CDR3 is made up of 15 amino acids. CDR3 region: CASRKDRGKNTEAFF. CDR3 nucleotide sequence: TGTGCCAGCAGGAAAGACAGGGGAAAAAACACTGAAGCTTTCTTT.

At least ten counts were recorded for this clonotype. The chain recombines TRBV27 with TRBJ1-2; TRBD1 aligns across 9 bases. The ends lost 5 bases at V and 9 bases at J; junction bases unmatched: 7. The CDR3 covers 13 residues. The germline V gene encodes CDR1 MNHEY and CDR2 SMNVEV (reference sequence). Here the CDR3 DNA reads TGTGCCAGCAGTGGGACAGGGAGGGCCAGCTACACCTTC. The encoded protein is CASSGTGRASYTF.

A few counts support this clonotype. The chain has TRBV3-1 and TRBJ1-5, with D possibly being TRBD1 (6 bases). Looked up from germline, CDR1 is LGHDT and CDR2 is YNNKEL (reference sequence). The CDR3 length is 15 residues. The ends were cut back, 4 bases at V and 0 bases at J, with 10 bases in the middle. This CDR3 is CASSRGAHSNQPQHF. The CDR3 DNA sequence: TGTGCCAGCAGCCGGGGGGCCCATAGCAATCAGCCCCAGCATTTT.

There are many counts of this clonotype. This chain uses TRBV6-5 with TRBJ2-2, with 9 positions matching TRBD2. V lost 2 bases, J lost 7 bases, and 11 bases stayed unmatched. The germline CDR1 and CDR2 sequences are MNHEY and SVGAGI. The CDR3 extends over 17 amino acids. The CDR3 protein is CASSYRGLATRDGELFF. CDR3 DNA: TGTGCCAGCAGTTACAGAGGACTAGCGACACGAGACGGGGAGCTGTTTTTT.

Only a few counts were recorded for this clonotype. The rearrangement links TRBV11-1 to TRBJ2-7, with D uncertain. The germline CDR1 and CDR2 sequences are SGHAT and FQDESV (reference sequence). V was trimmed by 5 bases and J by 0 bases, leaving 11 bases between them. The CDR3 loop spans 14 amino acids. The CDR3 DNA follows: TGTGCCAGCAGCCAAGACCTGAACTCCTACGAGCAGTACTTC. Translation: CASSQDLNSYEQYF.

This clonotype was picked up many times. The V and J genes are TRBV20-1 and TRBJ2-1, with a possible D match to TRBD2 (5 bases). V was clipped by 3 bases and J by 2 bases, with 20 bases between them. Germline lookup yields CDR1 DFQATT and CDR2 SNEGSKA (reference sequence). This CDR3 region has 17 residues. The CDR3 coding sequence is TGCAGTGCTAGTATGTTATCGGTCCGGGATACCTACAATGAGCAGTTCTTC. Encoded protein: CSASMLSVRDTYNEQFF.

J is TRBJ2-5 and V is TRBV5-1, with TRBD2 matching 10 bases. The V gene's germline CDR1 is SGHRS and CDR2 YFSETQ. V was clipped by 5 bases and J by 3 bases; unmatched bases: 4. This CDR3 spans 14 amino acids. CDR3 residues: CASRSTSGKETQYF. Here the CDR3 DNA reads TGCGCCAGCAGGTCCACTAGCGGGAAAGAGACCCAGTACTTC.

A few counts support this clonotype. The CDR3 region is CAISEGVPGSEQFF. In DNA form, the CDR3 reads TGTGCCATCAGTGAGGGAGTACCAGGGTCTGAGCAGTTCTTC. V and J are TRBV10-3 and TRBJ2-1; D perhaps matches TRBD1 (5 bases). Germline CDR1 and CDR2: ENHRY and SYGVKD. There are 14 residues in the CDR3. The V end was cut by 2 bases, the J end by 9 bases, with 14 bases between.

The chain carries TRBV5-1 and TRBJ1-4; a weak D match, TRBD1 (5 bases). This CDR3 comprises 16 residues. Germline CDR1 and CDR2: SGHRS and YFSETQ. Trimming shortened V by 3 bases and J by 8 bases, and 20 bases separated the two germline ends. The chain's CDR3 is CASSSGPLGVGEKLFF. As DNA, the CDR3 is TGCGCCAGCAGCTCAGGGCCCTTAGGGGTTGGGGAAAAACTGTTTTTT. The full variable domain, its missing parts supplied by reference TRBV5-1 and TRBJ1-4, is KAGVTQTPRYLIKTRGQQVTLSCSPISGHRSVSWYQQTPGQGLQFLFEYFSETQRNKGNFPGRFSGRQFSNSRSEMNVSTLELGDSALYLCASSSGPLGVGEKLFFGSGTQLSVL.

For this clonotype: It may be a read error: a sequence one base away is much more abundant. In nucleotides, the CDR3 is TGCAGTGCTGGGGGCCCCCCGGATACGCAGTATTTT. This sequence encodes CSAGGPPDTQYF. The gene calls are TRBV20-1 and TRBJ2-3; D possibly corresponds to TRBD1 (6 bases). This CDR3 region has 12 residues. Trimming stripped 5 bases from V and 6 bases from J, with 12 bases between. The germline CDR1 and CDR2 sequences are DFQATT and SNEGSKA (reference sequence).

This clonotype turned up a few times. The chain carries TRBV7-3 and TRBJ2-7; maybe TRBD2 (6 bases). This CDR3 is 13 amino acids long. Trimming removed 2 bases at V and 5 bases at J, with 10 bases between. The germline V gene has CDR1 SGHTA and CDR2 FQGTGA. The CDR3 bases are TGTGCCAGCAGCTTATTAGGCGGGAACGAGCAGTACTTC. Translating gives CASSLLGGNEQYF.

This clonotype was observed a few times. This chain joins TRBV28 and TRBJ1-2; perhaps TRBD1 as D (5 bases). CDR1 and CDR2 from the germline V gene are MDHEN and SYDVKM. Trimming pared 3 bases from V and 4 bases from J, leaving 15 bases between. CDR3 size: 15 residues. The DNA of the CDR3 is TGTGCCAGCAGTTTTAAGTGGGGCGACCTCTATGGCTACACCTTC. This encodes CASSFKWGDLYGYTF.

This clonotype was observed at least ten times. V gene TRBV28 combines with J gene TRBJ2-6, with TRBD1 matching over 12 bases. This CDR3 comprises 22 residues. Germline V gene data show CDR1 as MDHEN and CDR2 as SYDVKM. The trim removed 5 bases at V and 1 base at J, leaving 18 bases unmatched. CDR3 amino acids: CASSARSYRDRGRRSGANVLTF. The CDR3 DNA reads TGTGCCAGCAGTGCCCGCTCGTACCGGGACAGGGGGCGCAGGTCTGGGGCCAACGTCCTGACTTTC.

The CDR3 region is CASSHPRTASYEQYF. The CDR3, as DNA: TGTGCCAGCAGCCATCCCAGGACAGCATCCTACGAGCAGTACTTC. V is TRBV3-1 and J is TRBJ2-7, with D maybe TRBD1 (6 bases). CDR3 length: 15 amino acids. Germline CDR1 and CDR2: LGHDT and YNNKEL (reference sequence). The ends were cut back, 3 bases at V and 1 base at J, with 13 bases in the middle.

This CDR3 reads CAWSVQTGRNEQFF. CDR3 nucleotides: TGTGCCTGGAGTGTACAGACAGGGAGAAATGAGCAGTTCTTC. The rearrangement links TRBV30 to TRBJ2-1; 7 nucleotides match TRBD1. The CDR3 has 14 amino acids. Germline trimming cut 0 bases from V and 7 bases from J; bases unmatched to any gene: 6. Looked up from germline, CDR1 is GTSNPN and CDR2 is SVGIG (reference sequence). The full variable domain, in which reference TRBV30 and TRBJ2-1 provide the parts outside the CDR3, is SQTIHQWPATLVQPVGSPLSLECTVEGTSNPNLYWYRQAAGRGLQLLFYSVGIGQISSEVPQNLSASRPQDRQFILSSKKLLLSDSGFYLCAWSVQTGRNEQFFGPGTRLTVL.

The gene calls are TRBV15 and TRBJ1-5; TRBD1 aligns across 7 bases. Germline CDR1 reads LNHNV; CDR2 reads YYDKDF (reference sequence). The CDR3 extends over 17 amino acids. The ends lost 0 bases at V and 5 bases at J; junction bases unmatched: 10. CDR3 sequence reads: CATSRDLRDQGDQPQHF. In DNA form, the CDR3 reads TGTGCCACCAGCAGAGATCTAAGGGATCAGGGGGATCAGCCCCAGCATTTT.

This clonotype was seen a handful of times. The CDR3 loop reads CASSRLSSGPSTDTQYF. The CDR3 DNA sequence: TGTGCCAGCAGCCGCTTATCAAGCGGACCAAGCACAGATACGCAGTATTTT. The V gene is TRBV6-2 or TRBV6-3, the J gene TRBJ2-3, with a tentative D call TRBD2 (5 bases). This CDR3 has 17 amino acids. CDR1 is MNHEY and CDR2 is SVGEGT in the germline V gene. The V end was cut by 6 bases, the J end by 0 bases, with 19 bases between.

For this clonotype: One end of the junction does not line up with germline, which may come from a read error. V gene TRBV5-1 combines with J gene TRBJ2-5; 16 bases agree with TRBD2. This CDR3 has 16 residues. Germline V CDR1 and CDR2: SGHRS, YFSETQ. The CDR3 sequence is CASSWGLAGGEETQYF. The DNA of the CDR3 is TGTGCCAGCAGCTGGGGACTAGCGGGAGGGGAAGAGACCCAGTACTTC.

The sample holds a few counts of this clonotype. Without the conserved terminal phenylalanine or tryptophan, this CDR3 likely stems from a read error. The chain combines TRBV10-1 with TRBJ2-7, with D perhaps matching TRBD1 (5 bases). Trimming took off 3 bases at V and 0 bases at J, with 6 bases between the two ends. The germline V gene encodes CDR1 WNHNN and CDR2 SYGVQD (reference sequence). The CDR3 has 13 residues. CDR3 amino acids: CASSEDSSYEQYL. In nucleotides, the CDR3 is TGCGCCAGCAGTGAAGACAGCTCCTACGAGCAGTACCTC.

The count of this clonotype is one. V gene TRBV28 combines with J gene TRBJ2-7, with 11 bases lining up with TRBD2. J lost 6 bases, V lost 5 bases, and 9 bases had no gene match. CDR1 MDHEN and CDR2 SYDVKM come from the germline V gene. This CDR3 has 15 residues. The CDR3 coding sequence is TGTGCCAGCAGTCCCCGTAGCGGGAGGGCCCCCGAGCAGTACTTC. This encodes CASSPRSGRAPEQYF.

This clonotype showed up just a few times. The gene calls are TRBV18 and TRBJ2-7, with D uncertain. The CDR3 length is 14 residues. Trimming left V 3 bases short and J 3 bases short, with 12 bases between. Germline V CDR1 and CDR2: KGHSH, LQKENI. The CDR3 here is CASSPRKDGYEQYF. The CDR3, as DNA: TGTGCCAGCTCACCCCGAAAGGACGGCTACGAGCAGTACTTC.

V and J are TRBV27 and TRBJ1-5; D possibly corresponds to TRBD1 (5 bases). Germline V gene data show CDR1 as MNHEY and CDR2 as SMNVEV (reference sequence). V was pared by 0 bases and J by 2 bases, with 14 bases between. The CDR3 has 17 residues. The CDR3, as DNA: TGTGCCAGCAGTTTATCGAACTCCAGGGACGGCAATCAGCCCCAGCATTTT. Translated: CASSLSNSRDGNQPQHF.

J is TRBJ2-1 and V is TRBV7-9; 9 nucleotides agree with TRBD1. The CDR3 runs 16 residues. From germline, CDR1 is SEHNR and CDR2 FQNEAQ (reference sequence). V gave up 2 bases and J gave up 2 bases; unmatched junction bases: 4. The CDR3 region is CASSLPGQGPYNEQFF. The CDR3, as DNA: TGTGCCAGCAGCTTACCGGGACAGGGCCCCTACAATGAGCAGTTCTTC.